This is a list of T cell receptor beta chains from one sample in a study of cytomegalovirus exposure and HLA in healthy donors. The table came from immunoSEQ multiplex PCR; TCRdb's copy has only in-frame clones and leaves some out. Counted here are approximately 300,000 clones, about nine tenths occurring once; the ten biggest clones make up about 0.8%. The specimen was PBMCs. Source of these receptors: a young woman in good health and CMV-seronegative. CDR3s include the opening cysteine and the closing phenylalanine or tryptophan. Fields, in order: V gene, clone size, CDR3 length, J gene, D gene, CDR3 protein, CDR3 DNA. The D gene is left open where the match is weak. Size values are once, few and many counts, or a class for expanded clones, and some rows have none.

V gene: TRBV27; clone size: -; CDR3 length: 22; J gene: TRBJ2-3; D gene: TRBD1; CDR3 protein: CASSLYIAIRVPGTVDGDTQYF; CDR3 DNA: TGTGCCAGCAGTTTGTACATAGCCATAAGGGTCCCGGGGACAGTCGATGGGGATACGCAGTATTTT
V gene: TRBV7-9; clone size: -; CDR3 length: 15; J gene: TRBJ1-4; D gene: -; CDR3 protein: CASSPEGEENEKLFF; CDR3 DNA: TGTGCCAGCAGCCCCGAGGGGGAAGAGAATGAAAAACTGTTTTTT
V gene: TRBV19; clone size: -; CDR3 length: 14; J gene: TRBJ2-7; D gene: TRBD1; CDR3 protein: CASSMYDRAYEQYF; CDR3 DNA: TGTGCCAGTAGTATGTACGACAGGGCCTACGAGCAGTACTTC
V gene: TRBV19; clone size: -; CDR3 length: 18; J gene: TRBJ2-6; D gene: TRBD2; CDR3 protein: CASSLLAGLRAGANVLTF; CDR3 DNA: TGTGCCAGTAGTTTACTAGCGGGGCTACGGGCCGGGGCCAACGTCCTGACTTTC
V gene: TRBV5-6; clone size: -; CDR3 length: 14; J gene: TRBJ2-7; D gene: TRBD1; CDR3 protein: CASSLGQGGHEQYF; CDR3 DNA: TGTGCCAGCAGCTTGGGACAGGGGGGCCACGAGCAGTACTTC
V gene: TRBV11-2; clone size: once; CDR3 length: 16; J gene: TRBJ2-5; D gene: -; CDR3 protein: CASSLGNYSYQETQYF; CDR3 DNA: TGTGCCAGCAGCTTAGGGAACTATTCGTACCAAGAGACCCAGTACTTC
V gene: TRBV28; clone size: -; CDR3 length: 13; J gene: TRBJ1-1; D gene: -; CDR3 protein: CASSLGSHTEAFF; CDR3 DNA: TGTGCCAGCAGTTTAGGTAGTCACACTGAAGCTTTCTTT
V gene: TRBV7-2; clone size: -; CDR3 length: 15; J gene: TRBJ2-3; D gene: -; CDR3 protein: CASSLARTPTDTQYF; CDR3 DNA: TGTGCCAGCAGCTTAGCTCGGACACCCACAGATACGCAGTATTTT
V gene: TRBV5-6; clone size: -; CDR3 length: 15; J gene: TRBJ2-1; D gene: TRBD2; CDR3 protein: CASSLAGGRADEQFF; CDR3 DNA: TGTGCCAGCAGCTTGGCGGGCGGGAGGGCCGATGAGCAGTTCTTC
V gene: TRBV10-3; clone size: once; CDR3 length: 15; J gene: TRBJ1-5; D gene: TRBD1; CDR3 protein: CATRTGENSNQPQHF; CDR3 DNA: TGTGCCACAAGGACAGGCGAAAATAGCAATCAGCCCCAGCATTTT
V gene: TRBV11-2; clone size: -; CDR3 length: 14; J gene: TRBJ2-5; D gene: -; CDR3 protein: CASSLGLPGETQYF; CDR3 DNA: TGTGCCAGCAGCTTAGGACTCCCCGGGGAGACCCAGTACTTC
V gene: TRBV7-3; clone size: -; CDR3 length: 13; J gene: TRBJ1-5; D gene: -; CDR3 protein: CASSLGGGQPQHF; CDR3 DNA: TGTGCCAGCAGCTTAGGTGGGGGGCAGCCCCAGCATTTT
V gene: TRBV28; clone size: -; CDR3 length: 15; J gene: TRBJ1-3; D gene: TRBD1; CDR3 protein: CASSFRDRPGNTIYF; CDR3 DNA: TGTGCCAGCAGTTTTAGGGACAGGCCTGGAAACACCATATATTTT
V gene: TRBV6-5; clone size: -; CDR3 length: 15; J gene: TRBJ2-7; D gene: -; CDR3 protein: CASSYSGGSSYEQYF; CDR3 DNA: TGTGCCAGCAGTTACTCAGGGGGAAGCTCCTACGAGCAGTACTTC
V gene: TRBV13; clone size: -; CDR3 length: 15; J gene: TRBJ1-1; D gene: -; CDR3 protein: CASSRMTGSNTEAFF; CDR3 DNA: TGTGCCAGCAGCAGAATGACGGGTTCGAACACTGAAGCTTTCTTT
V gene: TRBV11-3; clone size: once; CDR3 length: 16; J gene: TRBJ2-1; D gene: TRBD2; CDR3 protein: CASSLGLAGVLDEQFF; CDR3 DNA: TGTGCCAGCAGCTTAGGACTAGCGGGAGTGTTAGATGAGCAGTTCTTC
V gene: TRBV28; clone size: -; CDR3 length: 16; J gene: TRBJ2-7; D gene: TRBD2; CDR3 protein: CASRGVSGRPSYEQYF; CDR3 DNA: TGTGCCAGCAGGGGAGTTAGCGGGAGGCCATCCTACGAGCAGTACTTC
V gene: TRBV9; clone size: -; CDR3 length: 14; J gene: TRBJ2-3; D gene: TRBD2; CDR3 protein: CASSVDGRGDTQYF; CDR3 DNA: TGTGCCAGCAGCGTAGACGGGAGGGGAGATACGCAGTATTTT
V gene: TRBV30; clone size: -; CDR3 length: 18; J gene: TRBJ2-2; D gene: TRBD2; CDR3 protein: CAWGPGTSGRVPTGELFF; CDR3 DNA: TGTGCCTGGGGCCCCGGGACTAGCGGGAGGGTCCCCACCGGGGAGCTGTTTTTT
V gene: TRBV5-1; clone size: once; CDR3 length: 16; J gene: TRBJ2-5; D gene: TRBD2; CDR3 protein: CASSLLTSREGETQYF; CDR3 DNA: TGCGCCAGCAGCCTACTGACTAGCCGTGAGGGAGAGACCCAGTACTTC
V gene: TRBV27; clone size: -; CDR3 length: 14; J gene: TRBJ1-1; D gene: -; CDR3 protein: CASSWADTNTEAFF; CDR3 DNA: TGTGCCAGCAGTTGGGCGGACACGAACACTGAAGCTTTCTTT
V gene: TRBV7-7; clone size: -; CDR3 length: 14; J gene: TRBJ2-5; D gene: TRBD1; CDR3 protein: CASSSGQYQETQYF; CDR3 DNA: TGTGCCAGCAGTTCGGGACAGTACCAAGAGACCCAGTACTTC
V gene: TRBV29-1; clone size: once; CDR3 length: 14; J gene: TRBJ1-1; D gene: -; CDR3 protein: CSVYHAGGSTEAFF; CDR3 DNA: TGCAGCGTGTACCATGCGGGGGGGAGCACTGAAGCTTTCTTT
V gene: TRBV28; clone size: -; CDR3 length: 12; J gene: TRBJ2-7; D gene: -; CDR3 protein: CASSKGVYEQYF; CDR3 DNA: TGTGCCAGCAGTAAGGGAGTTTACGAGCAGTACTTC
V gene: TRBV19; clone size: once; CDR3 length: 13; J gene: TRBJ2-4; D gene: -; CDR3 protein: CASSIGLRDIQYF; CDR3 DNA: TGTGCCAGTAGTATAGGACTGAGGGACATTCAGTACTTC
V gene: TRBV19; clone size: -; CDR3 length: 12; J gene: TRBJ2-7; D gene: -; CDR3 protein: CASSIGGAEQYF; CDR3 DNA: TGTGCCAGTAGTATCGGTGGGGCCGAGCAGTACTTC
V gene: TRBV7-9; clone size: -; CDR3 length: 14; J gene: TRBJ1-3; D gene: -; CDR3 protein: CASTPEGSGNTIYF; CDR3 DNA: TGTGCCAGCACCCCCGAGGGCTCTGGAAACACCATATATTTT
V gene: TRBV12-5; clone size: -; CDR3 length: 11; J gene: TRBJ1-2; D gene: -; CDR3 protein: CAKGGAGGYTF; CDR3 DNA: TGTGCAAAGGGGGGGGCTGGAGGCTACACCTTC
V gene: TRBV6-5; clone size: once; CDR3 length: 14; J gene: TRBJ2-3; D gene: -; CDR3 protein: CASSLGLAADTQYF; CDR3 DNA: TGTGCCAGCAGTTTGGGACTGGCTGCAGATACGCAGTATTTT
V gene: TRBV2; clone size: -; CDR3 length: 15; J gene: TRBJ2-7; D gene: TRBD2; CDR3 protein: CASSEGGSGLYEQYF; CDR3 DNA: TGTGCCAGCAGTGAAGGGGGTAGCGGGTTGTACGAGCAGTACTTC
V gene: TRBV4-1; clone size: -; CDR3 length: 17; J gene: TRBJ2-1; D gene: -; CDR3 protein: CASSQVRGTDYSNEQFF; CDR3 DNA: TGCGCCAGCAGCCAAGTCCGAGGCACGGACTATTCCAATGAGCAGTTCTTC
V gene: TRBV15; clone size: -; CDR3 length: 16; J gene: TRBJ2-7; D gene: TRBD1; CDR3 protein: CATSRETGTGGNEQYF; CDR3 DNA: TGTGCCACCAGCAGAGAAACCGGGACAGGGGGCAACGAGCAGTACTTC
V gene: TRBV6-5; clone size: -; CDR3 length: 15; J gene: TRBJ2-7; D gene: -; CDR3 protein: CASSSLTSSLYEQYF; CDR3 DNA: TGTGCCAGCAGTTCCCTGACTAGTTCTCTCTACGAGCAGTACTTC
V gene: TRBV9; clone size: -; CDR3 length: 16; J gene: TRBJ2-1; D gene: TRBD2; CDR3 protein: CASSPQGLAAQNEQFF; CDR3 DNA: TGTGCCAGCAGCCCTCAGGGACTAGCGGCCCAGAATGAGCAGTTCTTC
V gene: TRBV27; clone size: once; CDR3 length: 15; J gene: TRBJ2-7; D gene: TRBD1; CDR3 protein: CASSFLRDRDYEQYF; CDR3 DNA: TGTGCCAGCAGTTTTCTCCGGGACAGGGACTACGAGCAGTACTTC
V gene: TRBV7-9; clone size: -; CDR3 length: 12; J gene: TRBJ1-2; D gene: -; CDR3 protein: CASSSETAGYTF; CDR3 DNA: TGTGCCAGCAGCTCGGAGACCGCTGGCTACACCTTC
V gene: TRBV15; clone size: -; CDR3 length: 14; J gene: TRBJ1-1; D gene: TRBD1; CDR3 protein: CATSADRMNTEAFF; CDR3 DNA: TGTGCCACCAGCGCGGACAGGATGAACACTGAAGCTTTCTTT
V gene: TRBV5-6; clone size: -; CDR3 length: 15; J gene: TRBJ2-7; D gene: TRBD2; CDR3 protein: CASSLGGTSLYEQYF; CDR3 DNA: TGTGCCAGCAGCTTGGGCGGGACTAGTCTCTACGAGCAGTACTTC
V gene: TRBV7-8; clone size: -; CDR3 length: 14; J gene: TRBJ2-1; D gene: -; CDR3 protein: CASSLDRTDNEQFF; CDR3 DNA: TGTGCCAGCAGCTTAGACAGGACCGACAATGAGCAGTTCTTC
V gene: TRBV7-2; clone size: -; CDR3 length: 15; J gene: TRBJ2-1; D gene: TRBD2; CDR3 protein: CASSLTREAVPEQFF; CDR3 DNA: TGTGCCAGCAGCCTAACACGGGAGGCAGTCCCTGAGCAGTTCTTC
V gene: TRBV7-9; clone size: -; CDR3 length: 13; J gene: TRBJ2-7; D gene: -; CDR3 protein: CASSPSQGNEQYF; CDR3 DNA: TGTGCCAGCAGCCCTTCCCAGGGCAACGAGCAGTACTTC
V gene: TRBV29-1; clone size: -; CDR3 length: 15; J gene: TRBJ2-3; D gene: TRBD1; CDR3 protein: CSATQRTGGADTQYF; CDR3 DNA: TGCAGCGCTACCCAAAGAACAGGGGGCGCAGATACGCAGTATTTT
V gene: TRBV5-1; clone size: -; CDR3 length: 16; J gene: TRBJ2-1; D gene: -; CDR3 protein: CASSLWEEGPYNEQFF; CDR3 DNA: TGCGCCAGCAGCTTATGGGAGGAAGGACCCTACAATGAGCAGTTCTTC
V gene: TRBV13; clone size: once; CDR3 length: 15; J gene: TRBJ2-3; D gene: TRBD2; CDR3 protein: CASSAGGGVTDTQYF; CDR3 DNA: TGTGCCAGCAGCGCTGGGGGGGGAGTCACAGATACGCAGTATTTT
V gene: TRBV28; clone size: -; CDR3 length: 16; J gene: TRBJ2-7; D gene: TRBD1; CDR3 protein: CASSSPPLTGDYEQYF; CDR3 DNA: TGTGCCAGCAGCTCCCCGCCCCTGACAGGGGACTACGAGCAGTACTTC
V gene: TRBV11-2; clone size: once; CDR3 length: 15; J gene: TRBJ1-2; D gene: -; CDR3 protein: CASSLDAREFAGYTF; CDR3 DNA: TGTGCCAGCAGCTTAGATGCCAGGGAATTTGCTGGCTACACCTTC
V gene: TRBV9; clone size: once; CDR3 length: 15; J gene: TRBJ1-3; D gene: -; CDR3 protein: CASSVGRASGNTIYF; CDR3 DNA: TGTGCCAGCAGCGTAGGGAGAGCCTCTGGAAACACCATATATTTT
V gene: TRBV6-5; clone size: few; CDR3 length: 15; J gene: TRBJ1-2; D gene: -; CDR3 protein: CASKIGTPLWYGYTF; CDR3 DNA: TGTGCCAGCAAGATCGGGACACCTTTGTGGTATGGCTACACCTTC
V gene: TRBV4-3; clone size: -; CDR3 length: 15; J gene: TRBJ1-2; D gene: -; CDR3 protein: CASSQEWGQNYGYTF; CDR3 DNA: TGCGCCAGCAGCCAAGAGTGGGGGCAGAACTATGGCTACACCTTC
V gene: TRBV2; clone size: -; CDR3 length: 17; J gene: TRBJ2-7; D gene: TRBD2; CDR3 protein: CASSTRVAGTSSYEQYF; CDR3 DNA: TGTGCCAGCAGTACCCGGGTAGCGGGAACCAGCTCCTACGAGCAGTACTTC